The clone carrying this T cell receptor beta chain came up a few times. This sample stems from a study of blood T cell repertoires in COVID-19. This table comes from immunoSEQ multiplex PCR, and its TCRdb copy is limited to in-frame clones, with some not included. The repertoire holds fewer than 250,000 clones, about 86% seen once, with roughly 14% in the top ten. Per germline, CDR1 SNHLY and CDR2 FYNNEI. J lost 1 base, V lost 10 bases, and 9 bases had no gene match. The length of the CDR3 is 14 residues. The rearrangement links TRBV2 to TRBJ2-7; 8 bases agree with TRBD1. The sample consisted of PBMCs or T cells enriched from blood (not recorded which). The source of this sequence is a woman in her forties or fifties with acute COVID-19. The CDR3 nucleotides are TGTGCCACAGCCCCGGACAGGGTTTCCTACGAGCAGTACTTC. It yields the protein CATAPDRVSYEQYF.